The text below deals with one T cell receptor beta chain. This entry is derived from a study of technical replicates of blood from several donors. V was shortened by 0 bases and J by 5 bases, with 11 bases between the two germline ends. This CDR3 has 14 amino acids. Per germline, CDR1 SGHRS and CDR2 YFSETQ. The assay was immunoSEQ multiplex PCR, and TCRdb's table has in-frame clones only and misses some. There are some 10,000 clones in the sample; roughly 94% occur only once, and 6% to 8.5% lies in the top ten. The chain carries TRBV5-1 and TRBJ2-5; D is perhaps TRBD1 (5 bases). Material for sequencing was PBMCs. The receptor comes from a human donor in good health. CDR3 DNA sequence: TGCGCCAGCAGCTTGGCAGGGATGGTGGAGACCCAGTACTTC. Its protein is CASSLAGMVETQYF. Complete variable domain (other parts from reference TRBV5-1 and TRBJ2-5): KAGVTQTPRYLIKTRGQQVTLSCSPISGHRSVSWYQQTPGQGLQFLFEYFSETQRNKGNFPGRFSGRQFSNSRSEMNVSTLELGDSALYLCASSLAGMVETQYFGPGTRLLVL.